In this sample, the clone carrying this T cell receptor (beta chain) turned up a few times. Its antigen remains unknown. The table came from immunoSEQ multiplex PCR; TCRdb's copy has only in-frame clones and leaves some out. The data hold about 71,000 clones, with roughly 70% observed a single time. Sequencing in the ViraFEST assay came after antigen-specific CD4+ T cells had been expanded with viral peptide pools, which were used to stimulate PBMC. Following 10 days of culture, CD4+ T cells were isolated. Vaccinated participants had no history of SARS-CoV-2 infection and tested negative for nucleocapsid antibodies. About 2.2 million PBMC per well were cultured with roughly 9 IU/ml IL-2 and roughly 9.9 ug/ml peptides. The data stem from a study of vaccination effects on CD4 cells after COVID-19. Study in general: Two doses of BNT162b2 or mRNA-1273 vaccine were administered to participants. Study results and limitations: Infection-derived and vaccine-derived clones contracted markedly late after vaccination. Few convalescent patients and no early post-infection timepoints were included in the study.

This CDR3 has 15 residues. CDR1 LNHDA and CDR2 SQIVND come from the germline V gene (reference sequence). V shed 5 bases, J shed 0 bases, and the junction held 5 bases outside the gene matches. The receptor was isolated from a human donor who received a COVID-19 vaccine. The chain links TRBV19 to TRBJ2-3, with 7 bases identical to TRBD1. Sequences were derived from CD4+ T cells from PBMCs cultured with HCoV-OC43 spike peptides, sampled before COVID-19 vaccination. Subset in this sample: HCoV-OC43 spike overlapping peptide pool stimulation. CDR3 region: CASSPRTGSTDTQYF. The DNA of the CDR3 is TGTGCCAGTAGTCCCAGGACAGGAAGCACAGATACGCAGTATTTT.